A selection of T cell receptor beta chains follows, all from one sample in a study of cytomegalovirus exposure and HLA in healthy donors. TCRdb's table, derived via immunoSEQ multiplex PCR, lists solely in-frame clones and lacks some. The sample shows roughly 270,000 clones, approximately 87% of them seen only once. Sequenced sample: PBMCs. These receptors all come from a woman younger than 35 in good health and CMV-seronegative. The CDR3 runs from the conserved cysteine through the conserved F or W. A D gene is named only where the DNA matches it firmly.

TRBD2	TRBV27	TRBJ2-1	CASSSGLAGVPGVDEQFF
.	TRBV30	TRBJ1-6	CAWSPSSGVGNSPLHF
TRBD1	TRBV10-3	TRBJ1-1	CAIQGDAEAFF
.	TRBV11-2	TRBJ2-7	CASSSTGRAYEQYF
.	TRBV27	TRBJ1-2	CATTDSGGNYGYTF
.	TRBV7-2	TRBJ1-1	CASSRGVTEAFF
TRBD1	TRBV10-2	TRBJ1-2	CASSEWTPGQNYGYTF
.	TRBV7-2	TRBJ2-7	CASSPGPVSSYEQYF
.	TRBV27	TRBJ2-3	CASSGKTSTDTQYF
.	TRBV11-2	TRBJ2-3	CASSLERHPDTQYF
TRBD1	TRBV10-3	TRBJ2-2	CAISGDRENTGELFF
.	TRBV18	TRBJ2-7	CASSPGTLTYEQYF
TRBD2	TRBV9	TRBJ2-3	CASSAALLAGGGTDTQYF
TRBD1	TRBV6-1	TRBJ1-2	CASKDRVLVYGYTF
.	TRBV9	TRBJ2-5	CASSVVESETQYF
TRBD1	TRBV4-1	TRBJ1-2	CASSPTLQGAGNHGYTF
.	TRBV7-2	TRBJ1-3	CASSLYSNTIYF
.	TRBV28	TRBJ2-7	CASSPNRGGGSYEQYF
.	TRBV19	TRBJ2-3	CASISGNGTDTQYF
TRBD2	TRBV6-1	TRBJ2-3	CASSDTSGIGTDTQYF
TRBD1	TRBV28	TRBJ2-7	CASKGQNYEQYF
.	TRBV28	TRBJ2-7	CASTRTDSYEQYF
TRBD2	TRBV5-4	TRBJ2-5	CASSFLGGREETQYF
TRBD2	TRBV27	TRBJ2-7	CASSPSGRFLSEQYF
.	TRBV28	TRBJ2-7	CASSEMLSYEQYF
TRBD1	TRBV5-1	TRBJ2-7	CASSLALTGGTSYEQYF
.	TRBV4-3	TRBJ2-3	CASSQDRWTDTQYF
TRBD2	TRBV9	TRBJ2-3	CASSVGTSGITDTQYF
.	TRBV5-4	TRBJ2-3	CASSLALSTDTQYF
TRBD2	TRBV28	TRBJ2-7	CASSPRTSGRERSYEQYF
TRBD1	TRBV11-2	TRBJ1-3	CASSLGPGGGNTIYF
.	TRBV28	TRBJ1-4	CASSSLPGVREKLFF
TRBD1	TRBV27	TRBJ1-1	CASGFRGDTEAFF
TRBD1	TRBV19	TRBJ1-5	CASSSGGGGNQPQHF
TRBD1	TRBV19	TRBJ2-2	CASTRRDRAVGELFF
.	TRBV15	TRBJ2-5	CATSRVRGALHQETQYF
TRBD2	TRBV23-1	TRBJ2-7	CASSPGTRSPHEQYF
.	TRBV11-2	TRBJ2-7	CASSLQGRVFREQYF
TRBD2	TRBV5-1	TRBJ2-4	CASSPTGTSGTGAKNIQYF
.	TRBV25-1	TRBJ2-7	CASSFNYEQYF
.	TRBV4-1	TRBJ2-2	CASSHGMPGVRNTGELFF